This TCR beta chain was identified in a study of shared clonotypes between healthy human individuals. General observations from the study: When compared with the clonotypes that were shared by all four sorted-subset donors, the non-shared clonotypes turned out to have lower generation probabilities. It was only blood that was sampled, and tissue repertoires likely differ. Shared clonotypes: about 5% naive CD4, roughly 3.5% naive CD8, around 2.4% memory CD4, 0.4% memory CD8.

Authors' methods: Filtering differed since immunoSEQ provided only junctions, with no quality scores. The data were produced by immunoSEQ multiplex PCR, yet TCRdb's version contains in-frame clones alone and is incomplete. V and J calls and clone size are copied from that table; D and trimming were computed from the DNA. In the table there are 2.5 million or so clones, 90% to 95% of which are singletons. Trimming stripped 6 bases from V and 2 bases from J, with 14 bases between. Germline assignment: CDR1 SQVTM and CDR2 ANQGSEA. There are 13 residues in the CDR3. This clone was observed a handful of times. What it binds is not known.

The chain links TRBV29-1 to TRBJ2-7; TRBD1 might be the D (5 bases). The clonotype was recovered from a man aged 18-30 years in good health. The material sequenced was naive CD4+ T cells sorted from blood. Subset noted: CD45RA+ positively selected. The CDR3 sequence: CSVGNGQAYEQYF. CDR3 nucleotide sequence: TGCAGCGTGGGAAATGGACAAGCCTACGAGCAGTACTTC.